Listed here is a single T cell receptor beta chain. Antigen specificity is unknown. Sequencing of TCRB used Survey level resolution. This table comes from immunoSEQ multiplex PCR, and its TCRdb copy is limited to in-frame clones, with some not included. This sample yields 1,200 or so clones, of which about 71% are seen a single time; 5% to 6.5% belongs to the top ten. This entry belongs to a study of follicular helper T cells after annual influenza vaccination. Background on the study: For some subjects, blood spans the 2013-2014, 2014-2015 and 2015-2016 annual vaccinations. Study results and limitations: Plasmablast frequency change correlated with clonality change in ICOS+CD38+ cTfh. Each annual vaccination recalled recurring oligoclonal ICOS+CD38+ cTfh clonotypes.

The ends were cut back, 3 bases at V and 2 bases at J, with 8 bases in the middle. The germline CDR1 and CDR2 sequences are SGHTA and FQGNSA. The CDR3 runs to 13 residues. Specified time point: 2014-2015 season, 7 days after vaccination. The receptor was isolated from an adult who received the influenza vaccine. This specimen consisted of CXCR5+ CD38+ circulating T follicular helper cells from blood, obtained 7 days after influenza vaccination. Subset here: circulating Tfh, non-naive CD4+CXCR5+PD-1+ (ICOS+CD38+ or ICOS-CD38-). V gene TRBV7-2 combines with J gene TRBJ2-7; the D is unclear. The CDR3 nucleotides are TGTGCCAGCAGCTTGAGCTCTGCCTACGAGCAGTACTTC. Encoded protein: CASSLSSAYEQYF. Full variable domain (remainder filled in from reference TRBV7-2 and TRBJ2-7): GAGVSQSPSNKVTEKGKDVELRCDPISGHTALYWYRQSLGQGLEFLIYFQGNSAPDKSGLPSDRFSAERTGGSVSTLTIQRTQQEDSAVYLCASSLSSAYEQYFGPGTRLTVT.